This entry features one T cell receptor beta chain sequence. Time point denoted: peripheral blood 6 weeks after treatment start. V lost 3 bases and J lost 5, with 14 bases in between. The germline V gene encodes CDR1 SGHVS and CDR2 FQNEAQ. The CDR3 sequence is 16 residues long. Synthetic analogs of TCR templates were spiked into every PCR. Some clones are missing from TCRdb's copy, which holds only in-frame ones; the method was immunoSEQ multiplex PCR. The sample records under 150,000 clones, around 88% being singletons. The data stem from a study of PD-L1 blockade in urothelial cancer. Looking at the study overall: Of 28 to 35 patients, about 25 were males with bladder-origin urothelial cancer. Previous chemotherapy exposure amounted to 0 to 3 regimens for patients.

This specimen consisted of PBMCs, obtained around atezolizumab (anti-PD-L1) treatment. This TCR was recovered from a man aged 55 to 69 with urothelial cancer. This chain connects TRBV7-8 to TRBJ1-6, with D possibly TRBD1 on 6 matching bases. CDR3 in amino acids: CASSFFSGDNNSPLHF. The CDR3 DNA is TGTGCCAGCAGCTTTTTCAGCGGGGACAATAATTCACCCCTCCACTTT.